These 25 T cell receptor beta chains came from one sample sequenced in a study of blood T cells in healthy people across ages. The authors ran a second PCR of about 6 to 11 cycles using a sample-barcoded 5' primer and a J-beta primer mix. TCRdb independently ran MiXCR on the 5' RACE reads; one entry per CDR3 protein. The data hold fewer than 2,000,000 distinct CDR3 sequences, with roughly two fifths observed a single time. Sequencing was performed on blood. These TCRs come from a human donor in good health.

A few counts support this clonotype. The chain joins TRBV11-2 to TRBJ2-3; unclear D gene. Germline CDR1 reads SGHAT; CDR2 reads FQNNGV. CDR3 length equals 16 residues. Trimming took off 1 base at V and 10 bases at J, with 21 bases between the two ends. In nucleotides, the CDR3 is TGTGCCAGCAGCTTAGCGATCAGCAGAGTTCCAATACCGCAGTATTTT. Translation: CASSLAISRVPIPQYF.

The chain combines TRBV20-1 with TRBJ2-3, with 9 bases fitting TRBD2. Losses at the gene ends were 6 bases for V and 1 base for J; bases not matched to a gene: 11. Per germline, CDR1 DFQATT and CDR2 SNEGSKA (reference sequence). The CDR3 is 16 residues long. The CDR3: CSAARQREARTDTQYF. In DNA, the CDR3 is TGCAGTGCCGCTCGGCAGCGGGAGGCCCGCACAGATACGCAGTATTTT.

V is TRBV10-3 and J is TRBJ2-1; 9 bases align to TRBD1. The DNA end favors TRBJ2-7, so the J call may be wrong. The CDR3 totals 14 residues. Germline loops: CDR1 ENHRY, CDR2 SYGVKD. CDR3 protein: CAVNRDRDDDEQYF. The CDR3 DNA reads TGTGCCGTAAACCGGGACAGGGATGATGACGAGCAGTACTTC.

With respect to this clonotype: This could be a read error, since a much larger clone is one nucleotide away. CDR3 region: CSVGTDETQYF. For the CDR3, the DNA is TGCAGCGTTGGGACAGACGAGACCCAGTACTTC. V is TRBV29-1 and J is TRBJ2-7; perhaps TRBD1 as D (6 bases). Matching the DNA end better, TRBJ2-5 makes the J call doubtful. The CDR3 length is 11 residues. Germline V gives CDR1 SQVTM, CDR2 ANQGSEA.

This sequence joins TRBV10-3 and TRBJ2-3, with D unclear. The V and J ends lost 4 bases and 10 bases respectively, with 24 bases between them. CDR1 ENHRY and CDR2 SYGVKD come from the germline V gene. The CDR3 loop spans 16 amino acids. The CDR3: CAISGLSHPTRGAQYF. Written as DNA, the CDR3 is TGTGCCATCAGTGGCCTTAGCCACCCTACGCGCGGAGCGCAGTATTTT.

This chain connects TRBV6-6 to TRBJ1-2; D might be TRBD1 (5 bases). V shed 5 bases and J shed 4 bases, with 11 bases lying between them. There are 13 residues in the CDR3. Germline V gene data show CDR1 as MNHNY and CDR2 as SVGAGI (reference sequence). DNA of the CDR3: TGTGCCAGCAGTACCCCGGGGGGCTATGGCTACACCTTC. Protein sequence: CASSTPGGYGYTF.

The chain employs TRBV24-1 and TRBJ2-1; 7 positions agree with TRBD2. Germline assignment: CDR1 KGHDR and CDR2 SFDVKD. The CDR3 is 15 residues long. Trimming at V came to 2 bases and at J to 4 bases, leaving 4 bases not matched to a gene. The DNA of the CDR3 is TGTGCCACCAGTGATTGGTCGCGGGGGTACAATGAGCAGTTCTTC. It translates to CATSDWSRGYNEQFF.

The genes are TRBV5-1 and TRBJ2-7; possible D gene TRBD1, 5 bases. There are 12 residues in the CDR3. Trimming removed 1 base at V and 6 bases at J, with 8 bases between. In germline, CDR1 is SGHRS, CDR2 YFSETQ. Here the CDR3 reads CASSLFGAEQYF. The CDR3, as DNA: TGCGCCAGCAGCTTGTTTGGGGCCGAGCAGTACTTC.

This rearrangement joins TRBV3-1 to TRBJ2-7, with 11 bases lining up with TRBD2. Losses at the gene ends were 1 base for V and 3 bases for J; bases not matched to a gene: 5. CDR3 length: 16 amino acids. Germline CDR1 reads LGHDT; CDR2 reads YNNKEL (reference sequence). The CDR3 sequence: CASSQVGTSGVYEQYF. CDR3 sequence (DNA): TGTGCCAGCAGCCAAGTGGGGACTAGCGGAGTCTACGAGCAGTACTTC.

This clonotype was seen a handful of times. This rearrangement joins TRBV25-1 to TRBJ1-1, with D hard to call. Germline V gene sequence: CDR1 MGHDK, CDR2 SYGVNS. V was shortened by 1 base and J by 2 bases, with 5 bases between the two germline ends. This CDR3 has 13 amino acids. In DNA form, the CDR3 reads TGTGCCAGCAGTGAATCGGTCAACACTGAAGCTTTCTTT. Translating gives CASSESVNTEAFF.

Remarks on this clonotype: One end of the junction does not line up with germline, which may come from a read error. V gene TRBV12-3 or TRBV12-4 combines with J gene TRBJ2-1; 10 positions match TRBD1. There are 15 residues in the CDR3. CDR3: CAGSLGTGAYNEQFF. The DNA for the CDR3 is TGTGCCGGCAGTTTAGGGACAGGGGCCTACAATGAGCAGTTCTTC.

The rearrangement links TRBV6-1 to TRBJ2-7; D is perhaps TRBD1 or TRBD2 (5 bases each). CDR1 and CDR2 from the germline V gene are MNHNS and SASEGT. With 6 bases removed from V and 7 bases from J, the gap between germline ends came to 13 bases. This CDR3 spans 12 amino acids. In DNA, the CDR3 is TGTGCCAGCAGGGGGGATGGGGAGGAGCAGTACTTC. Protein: CASRGDGEEQYF.

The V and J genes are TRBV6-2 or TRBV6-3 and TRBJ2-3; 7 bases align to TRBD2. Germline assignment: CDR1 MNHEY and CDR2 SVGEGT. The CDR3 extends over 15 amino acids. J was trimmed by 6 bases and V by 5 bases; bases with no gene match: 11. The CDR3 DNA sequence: TGTGCCAGCAGTCCCGGGACTACCCTCATCGATACGCAGTATTTT. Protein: CASSPGTTLIDTQYF.

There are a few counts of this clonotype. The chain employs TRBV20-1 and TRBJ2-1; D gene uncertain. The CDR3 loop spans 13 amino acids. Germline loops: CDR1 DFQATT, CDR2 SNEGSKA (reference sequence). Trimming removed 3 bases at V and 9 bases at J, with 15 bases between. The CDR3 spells CSARGSRKGEQFF. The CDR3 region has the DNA TGCAGTGCTAGGGGCAGTAGAAAGGGTGAGCAGTTCTTC.

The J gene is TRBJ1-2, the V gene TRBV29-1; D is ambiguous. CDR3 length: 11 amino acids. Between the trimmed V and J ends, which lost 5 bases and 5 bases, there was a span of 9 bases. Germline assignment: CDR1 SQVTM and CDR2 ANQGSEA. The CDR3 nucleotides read TGCAGCGTTACCGACACATATGGCTACACCTTC. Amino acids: CSVTDTYGYTF.

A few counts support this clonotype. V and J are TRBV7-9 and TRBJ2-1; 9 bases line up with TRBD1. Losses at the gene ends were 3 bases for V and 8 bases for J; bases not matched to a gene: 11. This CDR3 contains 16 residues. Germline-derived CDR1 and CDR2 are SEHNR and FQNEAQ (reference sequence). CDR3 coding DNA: TGTGCCAGCAGCTTCCACTTCCGGGACAGGGATGATGAGCAGTTCTTC. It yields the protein CASSFHFRDRDDEQFF. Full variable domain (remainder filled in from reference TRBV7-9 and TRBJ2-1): DTGVSQNPRHKITKRGQNVTFRCDPISEHNRLYWYRQTLGQGPEFLTYFQNEAQLEKSRLLSDRFSAERPKGSFSTLEIQRTEQGDSAMYLCASSFHFRDRDDEQFFGPGTRLTVL.

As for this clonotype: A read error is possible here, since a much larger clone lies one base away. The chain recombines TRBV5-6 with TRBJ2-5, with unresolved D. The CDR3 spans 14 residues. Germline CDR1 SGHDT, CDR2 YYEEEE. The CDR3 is CASTLMGYQETPYF. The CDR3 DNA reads TGTGCCAGCACCCTGATGGGCTACCAAGAGACCCCGTACTTC.

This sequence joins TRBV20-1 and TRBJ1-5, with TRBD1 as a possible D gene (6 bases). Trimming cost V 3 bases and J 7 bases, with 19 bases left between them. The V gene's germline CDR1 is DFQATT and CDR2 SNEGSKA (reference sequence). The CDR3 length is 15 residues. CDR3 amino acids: CSASSIRGGDQPQHF. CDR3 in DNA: TGCAGTGCTAGTAGTATCAGGGGAGGGGACCAGCCCCAGCATTTT.

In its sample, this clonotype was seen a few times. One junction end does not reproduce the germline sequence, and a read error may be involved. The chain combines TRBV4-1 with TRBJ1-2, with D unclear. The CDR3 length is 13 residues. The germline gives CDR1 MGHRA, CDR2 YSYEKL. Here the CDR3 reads CASSPRVSYGYTF. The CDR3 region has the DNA TGTGCCAGCAGCCCTAGGGTGAGCTATGGCTACACCTTC.

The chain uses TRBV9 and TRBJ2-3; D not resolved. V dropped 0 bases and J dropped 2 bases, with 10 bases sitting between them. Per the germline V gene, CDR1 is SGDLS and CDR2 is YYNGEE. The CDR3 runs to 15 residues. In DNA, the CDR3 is TGTGCCAGCAGCGTAGGCGTCGGCCCCACAGATACGCAGTATTTT. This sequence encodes CASSVGVGPTDTQYF.

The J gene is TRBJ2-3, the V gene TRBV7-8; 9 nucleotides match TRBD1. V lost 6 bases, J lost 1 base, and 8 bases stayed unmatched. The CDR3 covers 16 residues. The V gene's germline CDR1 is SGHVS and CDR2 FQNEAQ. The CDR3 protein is CASSLRQGVRTDTQYF. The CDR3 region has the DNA TGTGCCAGCAGTTTAAGACAGGGGGTCCGCACAGATACGCAGTATTTT.

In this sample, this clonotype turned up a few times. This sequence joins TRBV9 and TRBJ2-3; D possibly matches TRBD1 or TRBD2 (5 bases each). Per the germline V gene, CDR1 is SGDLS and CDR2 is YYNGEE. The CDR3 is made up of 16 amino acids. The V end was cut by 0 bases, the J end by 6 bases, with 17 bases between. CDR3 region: CASSVGPTSGADTQYF. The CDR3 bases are TGTGCCAGCAGCGTAGGACCCACATCCGGGGCGGATACGCAGTATTTT.

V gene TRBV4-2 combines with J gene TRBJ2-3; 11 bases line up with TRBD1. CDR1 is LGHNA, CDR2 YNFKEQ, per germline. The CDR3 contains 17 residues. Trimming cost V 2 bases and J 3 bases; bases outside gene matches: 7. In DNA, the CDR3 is TGTGCCAGCAGCCAATCGGCCGGGACAGGGGGAACAGATACGCAGTATTTT. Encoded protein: CASSQSAGTGGTDTQYF.

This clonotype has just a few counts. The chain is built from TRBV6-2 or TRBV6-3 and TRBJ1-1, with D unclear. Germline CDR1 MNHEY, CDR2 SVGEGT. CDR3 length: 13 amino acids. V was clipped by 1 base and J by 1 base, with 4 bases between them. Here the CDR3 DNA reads TGTGCCAGCAGTTACTATCCGAACACTGAAGCTTTCTTT. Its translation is CASSYYPNTEAFF.

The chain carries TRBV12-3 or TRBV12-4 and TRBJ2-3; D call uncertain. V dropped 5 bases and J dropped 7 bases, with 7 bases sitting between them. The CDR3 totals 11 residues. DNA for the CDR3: TGTGCCAGCAGTCTACTTTATACGCAGTATTTT. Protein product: CASSLLYTQYF.